This T cell receptor beta chain stems from a study of blood T cell repertoires in COVID-19. In the authors' methods: Amplification from reference gene primers served as the basis for estimated nucleated cell counts. Clones were sequenced by immunoSEQ multiplex PCR, and TCRdb holds only the in-frame ones, with some missing. Clonal size and the V and J genes are those of that table, whereas D and trimming came from the DNA. The profile shows around 120,000 clones, 55% to 75% of them singletons. This clone occurred a few times. The sequenced sample consisted of peripheral blood. The receptor was isolated from a human donor with acute or convalescent COVID-19. The donor label of this sample is uncertain.

Here the CDR3 reads CASSNGADYGYTF. The CDR3 nucleotides are TGTGCCAGCAGTAATGGGGCAGACTATGGCTACACCTTC. The gene calls are TRBV27 and TRBJ1-2; weak D call: TRBD1 (5 bases). Trimming shortened V by 5 bases and J by 3 bases, and 10 bases separated the two germline ends. Germline CDR1 MNHEY, CDR2 SMNVEV (reference sequence). This CDR3 contains 13 residues.